A single sample gave rise to the 13 T cell receptor beta chains below, sequenced in a study of cytomegalovirus exposure and HLA in healthy donors. PCR used 60 Vbeta primers and 13 Jbeta primers. Profiling relied on immunoSEQ multiplex PCR, and the TCRdb table lists in-frame clones only, not all of them. The sample contains about 110,000 clones, 73% of which appear only once. Sequenced material: PBMCs. All receptors derive from a man aged 40-50 years in good health and CMV-seronegative.

The chain has TRBV19 and TRBJ2-1; 11 positions match TRBD2. Losses at the gene ends were 0 bases for V and 4 bases for J; bases not matched to a gene: 5. CDR1 and CDR2 from the germline V gene are LNHDA and SQIVND (reference sequence). The CDR3 spans 17 residues. For the CDR3, the DNA is TGTGCCAGTAGTATAGATCATAGCGGGGGGGCTTACAATGAGCAGTTCTTC. Its translation: CASSIDHSGGAYNEQFF.

The chain is built from TRBV27 and TRBJ2-3, with 7 positions matching TRBD1. CDR1 and CDR2 (germline): MNHEY, SMNVEV (reference sequence). The CDR3 has 15 amino acids. V gave up 3 bases and J gave up 2 bases; unmatched junction bases: 5. The CDR3 reads CASSFAGQVTDTQYF. In nucleotides, the CDR3 is TGTGCCAGCAGTTTCGCAGGACAGGTCACAGATACGCAGTATTTT.

The chain has TRBV7-2 and TRBJ2-7; TRBD2 matches at 11 bases. The V gene end was trimmed by 6 bases and the J gene end by 5 bases; junction bases not matched to a gene: 9. There are 15 residues in the CDR3. Germline assignment: CDR1 SGHTA and CDR2 FQGNSA. Written as DNA, the CDR3 is TGTGCCAGCAGAGCTCCCGGGACTAGCGGTAACGAGCAGTACTTC. This encodes CASRAPGTSGNEQYF.

This sequence joins TRBV6-1 and TRBJ1-4; no firm D call. CDR3 size: 16 residues. Per germline, CDR1 MNHNS and CDR2 SASEGT. Trimming stripped 0 bases from V and 4 bases from J, with 12 bases between. This CDR3 is CASSEAGPGFNEKLFF. The CDR3 coding sequence is TGTGCCAGCAGTGAAGCAGGTCCGGGGTTTAATGAAAAACTGTTTTTT.

This rearrangement joins TRBV28 to TRBJ1-1; D is unresolved. Germline V gives CDR1 MDHEN, CDR2 SYDVKM. The V and J ends lost 6 bases and 3 bases respectively, with 17 bases between them. The CDR3 has 15 amino acids. The DNA for the CDR3 is TGTGCCAGCAGATCCTGGGCCTACCAGGACACTGAAGCTTTCTTT. It specifies CASRSWAYQDTEAFF.

The chain employs TRBV4-2 and TRBJ2-7; 7 positions match TRBD1. After removal of 3 bases from V and 0 bases from J, the junction contained 14 bases not matched to a gene. This CDR3 comprises 18 residues. CDR1 and CDR2 (germline): LGHNA, YNFKEQ. The DNA of the CDR3 is TGTGCCAGCAGCCATCCTATGTCGGGACAGTCGCTCTCCTACGAGCAGTACTTC. This codes for CASSHPMSGQSLSYEQYF.

This chain uses TRBV7-2 with TRBJ2-5, with D unresolved. Germline values: CDR1 SGHTA, CDR2 FQGNSA. This CDR3 has 12 amino acids. V was shortened by 2 bases and J by 5 bases, with 6 bases between the two germline ends. The DNA for the CDR3 is TGTGCCAGCAGCTTAACGAGGGAGACCCAGTACTTC. This encodes CASSLTRETQYF.

The genes are TRBV7-9 and TRBJ2-5, with D unresolved. Germline V gives CDR1 SEHNR, CDR2 FQNEAQ (reference sequence). The CDR3 spans 13 residues. V lost 2 bases and J lost 5, with 9 bases in between. DNA of the CDR3: TGTGCCAGCAGCTTAAGCAAGATCGAGACCCAGTACTTC. This sequence encodes CASSLSKIETQYF.

This clone showed up just once. In nucleotides, the CDR3 is TGCAGCGCCCCGATCGGGGGATCCGGGGCCAACGTCCTGACTTTC. Protein: CSAPIGGSGANVLTF. The chain is built from TRBV29-1 and TRBJ2-6, with D perhaps TRBD2 (6 bases). The V end was cut by 7 bases, the J end by 4 bases, with 17 bases between. This CDR3 spans 15 amino acids. CDR1 and CDR2 (germline): SQVTM, ANQGSEA.

The rearrangement uses TRBV28 and TRBJ2-2; 9 nucleotides align to TRBD1. CDR1 is MDHEN, CDR2 SYDVKM, per germline. The CDR3 covers 15 residues. Trimming cost V 4 bases and J 4 bases; bases outside gene matches: 4. The DNA of the CDR3 is TGTGCCAGCAGTTACCGGGACAGGGTCACCGGGGAGCTGTTTTTT. Translated, it gives CASSYRDRVTGELFF.

CDR3 nucleotide sequence: TGCGCCAGCTCCCCGTTACAGGGGGCAAGTTTGGACACTGAAGCTTTCTTT. Protein: CASSPLQGASLDTEAFF. The V call is TRBV5-1, the J call TRBJ1-1; 9 nucleotides match TRBD1. The CDR3 runs to 17 residues. The V and J ends lost 7 bases and 3 bases, in that order; junction bases with no gene match: 16. Germline CDR1 SGHRS, CDR2 YFSETQ.

The rearrangement uses TRBV7-9 and TRBJ1-2; 11 positions match TRBD1. After removal of 4 bases from V and 3 bases from J, the junction contained 10 bases not matched to a gene. Germline CDR1 is SEHNR and CDR2 is FQNEAQ (reference sequence). The CDR3 is made up of 17 amino acids. The CDR3 reads CASSSVGQGVGDYGYTF. The CDR3 bases are TGTGCCAGCAGCTCGGTGGGACAGGGGGTGGGGGACTATGGCTACACCTTC.

V usage is TRBV7-9 and J usage is TRBJ1-2, with D uncertain. CDR3 length equals 16 residues. V gave up 5 bases and J gave up 4 bases, with 20 bases separating them. From germline, CDR1 is SEHNR and CDR2 FQNEAQ (reference sequence). DNA for the CDR3: TGTGCCAGCAGCCATTCTCCCTTGGAGGGTCGCTATGGCTACACCTTC. It specifies CASSHSPLEGRYGYTF.